This TCR beta chain originates from a study of OX40 agonist ivuxolimab in advanced cancers. Across the whole study: Patients were 65% to 85% male with ages roughly 20 to 90, mean approximately 58. A partial response was reached by three patients: one with hepatocellular carcinoma and two with cutaneous melanoma. General study findings and limits: Among patients with partial responses at 0.1-3.0 mg/kg, clonal expansion was among the lowest. Some nonresponders additionally presented with little normalized T-cell clonal expansion.

This clone was observed a single time. Its target is not known. Only in-frame clones appear in the TCRdb table, and some are missing; sequencing was by immunoSEQ multiplex PCR. The sample includes around 50,000 clones, under 95% of them seen just once. Sequenced here: CD4+ or CD8+ T cells sorted from blood, sampled in a trial of the OX40 agonist ivuxolimab. The sequence was obtained from an adult with an advanced solid tumor such as melanoma, head and neck, liver or kidney cancer.

In DNA, the CDR3 is TGTGCCAGCAGTTTTCTGACTAGCGGGACAGATACGCAGTATTTT. It codes for CASSFLTSGTDTQYF. The chain has TRBV27 and TRBJ2-3; 10 nucleotides line up with TRBD2. The CDR3 is 15 residues long. Germline lookup yields CDR1 MNHEY and CDR2 SMNVEV (reference sequence). With 3 bases clipped from V and 3 bases from J, the junction kept 3 bases outside the gene matches.